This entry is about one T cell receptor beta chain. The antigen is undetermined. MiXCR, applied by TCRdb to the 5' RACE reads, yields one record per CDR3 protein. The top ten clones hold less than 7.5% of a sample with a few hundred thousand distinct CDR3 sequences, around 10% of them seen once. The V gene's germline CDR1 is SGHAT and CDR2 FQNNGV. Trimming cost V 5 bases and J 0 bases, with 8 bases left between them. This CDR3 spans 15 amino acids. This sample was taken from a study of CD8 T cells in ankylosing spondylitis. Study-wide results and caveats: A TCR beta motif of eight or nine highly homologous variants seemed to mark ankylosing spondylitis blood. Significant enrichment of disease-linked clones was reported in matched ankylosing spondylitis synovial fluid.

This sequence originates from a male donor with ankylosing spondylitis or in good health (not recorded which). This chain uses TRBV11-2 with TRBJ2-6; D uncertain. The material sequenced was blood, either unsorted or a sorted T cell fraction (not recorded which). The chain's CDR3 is CASSPGYSGANVLTF. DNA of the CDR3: TGTGCCAGCAGCCCCGGTTACTCTGGGGCCAACGTCCTGACTTTC.